The TCR beta chain under discussion was sequenced for a study of CD8 T cells in ankylosing spondylitis. The CDR3 is 13 residues long. V dropped 6 bases and J dropped 8 bases, with 15 bases sitting between them. Study-level points and caveats: Typical of ankylosing spondylitis blood, it appeared, was a TCR beta motif of several highly homologous variants.

In TCRdb, the 5' RACE reads were re-called with MiXCR into one record per CDR3 protein. The table has about 220,000 distinct CDR3 sequences, 25% to 30% seen once. This clonotype was counted at least ten times. As yet, its antigen is unknown. This TCR was sampled from a male donor with ankylosing spondylitis or in good health (not recorded which). This chain links TRBV12-3 or TRBV12-4 with TRBJ2-3, with D uncertain. Sequencing input: blood, either unsorted or a sorted T cell fraction (not recorded which). CDR3 DNA sequence: TGTGCCAGCAGCTCCATCGGGTCAAGTACGCAGTATTTT. Protein: CASSSIGSSTQYF.